This T cell receptor beta chain was identified during a study of shared clonotypes between healthy human individuals (TCRdb year 2020). Regarding the study in general: The cohort included three men and a couple of women between 18 and 49 years of age. The study deeply sequenced blood TCR repertoires of five healthy adults to estimate repertoire size and the extent of clonotype sharing between individuals. Different laboratories and diverse techniques were used to prepare libraries and sequence TCR repertoires, to increase sequencing depth and limit assay-specific biases. For each donor, CD4 naive and CD4 memory were each given three plates, CD8 naive was given two plates, and CD8 memory was given one plate. Leukapheresis yielded between about 0.8 and 8.9 billion PBMCs per donor.

As to this clone: Its antigen target is currently unknown. No base quality values were provided; no much bigger clone lies one nucleotide off.

What the research found in general, with its limitations: Pairwise subsampling indicated that sequencing depth was expected to affect the degree of clonotype sharing among donors. Approximately 5% of naive CD4, 3% to 4% of naive CD8, 2% to 2.5% of memory CD4, and about 0.4% of memory CD8 clonotypes were shared across a few donors. Sampling was limited to blood, and TCR repertoires in tissue likely differ from TCR repertoires in blood. Larger estimated clonotype richness was generally found for naive subsets than for memory subsets. Compared with non-shared clonotypes, the clonotypes found in all four sorted-subset donors had higher generation probabilities. Because the study included only a small number of donors, the genetic and exposure-history diversity represented was limited. Rarefaction of sorted-subset datasets indicated incomplete sequencing despite the large sequencing depth.

Using the deep immunoSEQ assay, multiplex PCR amplified TCR CDR3 regions from genomic DNA. For each cell subset, the extracted genomic DNA was distributed evenly across all wells of several immunoSEQ 96-well plates, and each plate served as one replicate. Each replicate PCR for sorted subsets received about 220 ng genomic DNA, equal to 28,000 or so T cell genomes. The purified libraries were quantified using a Qubit 3.0 fluorometer, sized with a Bioanalyzer 2100, and then quantified again using the KAPA Library Quantification kit. Every immunoSEQ 96-well plate was sequenced on a separate single-read 150-cycle Illumina NextSeq 550 flow cell. As for how the authors treated the data: Because only junctional sequences without quality scores were contained in the immunoSEQ output, filtering matching that applied to full-length reads could not be performed. Sequences were annotated with PyIR, a Python wrapper for IgBLAST v1.9, using IMGT germline references to assign V/J genes and CDR3. Reads were removed for weak V/J assignments (E-value above 1e-6), missing CDR3, stop codons, out-of-frame junctions, or ambiguous translated residues. V3J clonotypes were defined as sequences sharing an identical inferred V gene, J gene, and CDR3 amino acid sequence. Percentage overlap between repertoires was computed as shared unique clonotypes divided by the size of the smaller repertoire. Three approaches were used to assess repertoire richness: RTK rarefaction, the Chao1 estimator, and Recon v2.1 estimates of unobserved clonotypes. For all TCRbeta clonotypes obtained by the gDNA method from a few donors, generation probabilities were computed with OLGA. What TCRdb holds here is the immuneACCESS table cut down to in-frame rearrangements. Part of the clones is not present; checked against another copy, under half of the missing clones reflect an unresolved V gene, and the others are unexplained. That table is the source of V, J and clone size, and D and trimming were worked out from the DNA. The sample profile shows roughly 660,000 clones; about 90% of them were found once. 34% of the sample belongs to the ten largest clones.

The donors were healthy, HIV-negative adults who had no recently reported acute infections or vaccinations. Every donor was a Caucasian adult residing in Nashville, Tennessee, USA. CD8 memory samples consisted of magnetically selected CD45RO+ cells combined with CCR7-negative CD45RA+ effector memory (TemRA) cells. Blood was obtained by leukapheresis, after which PBMCs were separated by Ficoll-Histopaque density gradient centrifugation and cryopreserved in liquid nitrogen vapor phase. Analytical flow cytometry was used to check the purity and quantity of every magnetically sorted T cell population. From each sorted fraction, genomic DNA was isolated and quantified by UV absorbance on a Nanodrop 2000c. V is clipped by 0 bases and J by 8 bases, and the sequence between their germline boundaries is 11 bases long. For CDR1 and CDR2, the germline V gene lists ENHRY and SYGVKD. The CDR3 runs 14 amino acids, cysteine and phenylalanine included. The entry retains the CDR3 DNA only, 42 bases that are in frame from base 1.

The clonotype originates from a man aged 18 to 29 in good health. Some clones in this sample may be carry-over from other donors' samples. The rearranged segments are TRBV10-3 and TRBJ2-1, with no confidently assigned D gene. Sequencing input: memory CD8+ T cells from PBMCs. The label giving this sample's cell subset or site can be read as: CD45RO+ cells pooled with CCR7-negative TemRA cells. The nucleotides read TGTGCCATCAGTGAGTCGTTACGGCCGGATGAGCAGTTCTTC. Its protein is CAISESLRPDEQFF.